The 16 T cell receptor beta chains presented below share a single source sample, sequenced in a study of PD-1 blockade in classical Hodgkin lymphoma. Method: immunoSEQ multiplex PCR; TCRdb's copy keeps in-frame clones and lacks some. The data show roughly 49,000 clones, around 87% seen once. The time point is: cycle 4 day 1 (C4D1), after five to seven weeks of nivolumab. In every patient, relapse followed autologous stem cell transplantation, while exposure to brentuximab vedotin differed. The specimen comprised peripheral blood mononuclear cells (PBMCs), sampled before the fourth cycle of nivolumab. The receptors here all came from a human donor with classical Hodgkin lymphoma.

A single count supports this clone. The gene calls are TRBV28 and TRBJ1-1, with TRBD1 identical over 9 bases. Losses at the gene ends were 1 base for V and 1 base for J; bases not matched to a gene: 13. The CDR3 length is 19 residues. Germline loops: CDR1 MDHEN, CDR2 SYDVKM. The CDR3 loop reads CASSLYYRQGVIQNTEAFF. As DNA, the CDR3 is TGTGCCAGCAGTTTATATTATCGACAGGGGGTAATTCAGAACACTGAAGCTTTCTTT.

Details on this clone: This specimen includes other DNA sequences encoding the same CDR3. As DNA, the CDR3 is TGTGCCAGCAGTTTAACAGGTAGCAATCAGCCCCAGCATTTT. Its protein is CASSLTGSNQPQHF. The chain recombines TRBV27 with TRBJ1-5, with D possibly matching TRBD1 (5 bases). This CDR3 is built from 14 residues. V was clipped by 2 bases and J by 0 bases, with 5 bases between them. Germline CDR1 is MNHEY and CDR2 is SMNVEV (reference sequence).

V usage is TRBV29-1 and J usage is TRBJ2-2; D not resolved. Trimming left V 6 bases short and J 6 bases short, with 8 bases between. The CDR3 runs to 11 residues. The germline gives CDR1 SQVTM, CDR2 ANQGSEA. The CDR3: CSVALAGELFF. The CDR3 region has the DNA TGCAGCGTAGCACTGGCCGGGGAGCTGTTTTTT.

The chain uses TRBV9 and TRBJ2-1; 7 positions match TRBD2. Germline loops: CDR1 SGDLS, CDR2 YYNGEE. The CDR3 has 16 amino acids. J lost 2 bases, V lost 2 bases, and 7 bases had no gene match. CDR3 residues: CASSVTSSVAYNEQFF. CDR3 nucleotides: TGTGCCAGCAGCGTGACTAGCTCAGTGGCCTACAATGAGCAGTTCTTC.

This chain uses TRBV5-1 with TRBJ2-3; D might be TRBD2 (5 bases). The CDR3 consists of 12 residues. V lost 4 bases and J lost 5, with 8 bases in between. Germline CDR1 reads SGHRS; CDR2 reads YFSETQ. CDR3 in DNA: TGCGCCAGCAGCCTACTAGGAGATACGCAGTATTTT. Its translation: CASSLLGDTQYF.

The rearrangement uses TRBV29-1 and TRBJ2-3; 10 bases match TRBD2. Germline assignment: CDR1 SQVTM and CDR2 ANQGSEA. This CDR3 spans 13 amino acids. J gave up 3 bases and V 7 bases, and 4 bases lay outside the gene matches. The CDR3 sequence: CSALAGVTDTQYF. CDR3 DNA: TGCAGCGCGCTAGCGGGAGTGACAGATACGCAGTATTTT.

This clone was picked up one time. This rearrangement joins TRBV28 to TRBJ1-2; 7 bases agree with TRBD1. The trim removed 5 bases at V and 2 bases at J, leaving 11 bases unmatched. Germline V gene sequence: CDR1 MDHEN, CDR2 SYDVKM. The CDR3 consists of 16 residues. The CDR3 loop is CASSAKYRGANYGYTF. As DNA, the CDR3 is TGTGCCAGCAGTGCCAAATACAGGGGAGCAAACTATGGCTACACCTTC.

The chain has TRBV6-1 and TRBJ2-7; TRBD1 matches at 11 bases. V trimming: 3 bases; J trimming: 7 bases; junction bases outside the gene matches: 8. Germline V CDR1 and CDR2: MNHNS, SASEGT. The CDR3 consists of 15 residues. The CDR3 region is CASSEVGTGGEEQYF. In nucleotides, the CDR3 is TGTGCCAGCAGTGAGGTCGGGACAGGGGGTGAGGAGCAGTACTTC.

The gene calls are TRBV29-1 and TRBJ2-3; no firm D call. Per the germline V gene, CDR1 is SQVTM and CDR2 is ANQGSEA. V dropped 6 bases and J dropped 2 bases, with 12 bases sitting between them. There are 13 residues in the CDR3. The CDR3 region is CSVFTAHTDTQYF. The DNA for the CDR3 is TGCAGCGTATTTACAGCGCACACAGATACGCAGTATTTT.

The CDR3 loop reads CASRYLSTYEQYF. The CDR3 DNA follows: TGTGCCAGCAGGTACCTTTCCACCTACGAGCAGTACTTC. This chain joins TRBV6-1 and TRBJ2-7; D uncertain. Germline V gene sequence: CDR1 MNHNS, CDR2 SASEGT. V lost 6 bases and J 2 bases, leaving 11 bases between the germline ends. This CDR3 comprises 13 residues.

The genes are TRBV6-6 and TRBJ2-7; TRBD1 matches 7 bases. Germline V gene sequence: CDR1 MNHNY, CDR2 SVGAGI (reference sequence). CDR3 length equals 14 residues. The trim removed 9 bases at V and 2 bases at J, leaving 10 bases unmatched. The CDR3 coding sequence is TGTGCCAGTAACCGGGACAGATCAACCTACGAGCAGTACTTC. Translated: CASNRDRSTYEQYF.

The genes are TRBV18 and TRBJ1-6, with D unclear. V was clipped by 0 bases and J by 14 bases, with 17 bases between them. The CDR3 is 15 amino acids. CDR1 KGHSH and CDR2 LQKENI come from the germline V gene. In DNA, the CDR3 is TGTGCCAGCTCACCACCCGGGAGGCCGGTTCAAGCCCTCCACTTT. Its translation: CASSPPGRPVQALHF.

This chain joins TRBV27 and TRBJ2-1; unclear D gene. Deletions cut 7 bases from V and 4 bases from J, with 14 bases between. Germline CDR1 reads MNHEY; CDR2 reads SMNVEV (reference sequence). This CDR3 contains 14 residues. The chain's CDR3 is CASTPRPDYNEQFF. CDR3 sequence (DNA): TGTGCCAGCACTCCCCGGCCGGATTACAATGAGCAGTTCTTC.

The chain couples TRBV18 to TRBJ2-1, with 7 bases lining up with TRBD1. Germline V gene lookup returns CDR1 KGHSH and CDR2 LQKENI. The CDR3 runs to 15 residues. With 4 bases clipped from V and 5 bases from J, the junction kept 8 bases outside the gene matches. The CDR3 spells CASSLLDRQNNEQFF. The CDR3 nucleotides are TGTGCCAGCTCACTATTGGACAGGCAAAACAATGAGCAGTTCTTC. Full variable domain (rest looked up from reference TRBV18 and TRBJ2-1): NAGVMQNPRHLVRRRGQEARLRCSPMKGHSHVYWYRQLPEEGLKFMVYLQKENIIDESGMPKERFSAEFPKEGPSILRIQQVVRGDSAAYFCASSLLDRQNNEQFFGPGTRLTVL.

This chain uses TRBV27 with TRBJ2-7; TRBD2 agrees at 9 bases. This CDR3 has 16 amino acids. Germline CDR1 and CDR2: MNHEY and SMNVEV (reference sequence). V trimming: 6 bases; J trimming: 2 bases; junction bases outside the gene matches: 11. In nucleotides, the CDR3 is TGTGCCAGCAGACAAACTAGCGGGCATTTAACCTACGAGCAGTACTTC. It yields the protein CASRQTSGHLTYEQYF.

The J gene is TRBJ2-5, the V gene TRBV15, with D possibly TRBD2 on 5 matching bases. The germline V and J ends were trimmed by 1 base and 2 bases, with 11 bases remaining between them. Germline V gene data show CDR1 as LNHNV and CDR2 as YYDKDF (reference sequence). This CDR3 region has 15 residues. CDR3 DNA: TGTGCCACCAGCAGAGGAGGGCTTCAACAAGAGACCCAGTACTTC. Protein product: CATSRGGLQQETQYF.